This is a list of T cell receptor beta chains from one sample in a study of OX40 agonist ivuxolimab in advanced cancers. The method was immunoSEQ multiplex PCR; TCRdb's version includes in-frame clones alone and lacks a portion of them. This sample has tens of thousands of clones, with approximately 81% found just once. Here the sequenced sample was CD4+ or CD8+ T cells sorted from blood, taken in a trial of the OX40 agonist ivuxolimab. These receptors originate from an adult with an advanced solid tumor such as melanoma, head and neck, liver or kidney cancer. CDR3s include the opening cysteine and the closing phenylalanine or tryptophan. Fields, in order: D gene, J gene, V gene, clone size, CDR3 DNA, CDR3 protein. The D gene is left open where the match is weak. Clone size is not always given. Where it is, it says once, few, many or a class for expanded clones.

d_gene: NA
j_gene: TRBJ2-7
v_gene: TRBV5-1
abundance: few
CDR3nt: TGCGCCAGCAGCTTGGGGGGAGTTGGGTCCTACGAGCAGTACTTC
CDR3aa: CASSLGGVGSYEQYF

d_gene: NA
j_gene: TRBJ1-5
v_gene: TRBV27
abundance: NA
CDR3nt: TGTGCCAGCACACTTCTCAGGGGTTCGAATCAGCCCCAGCATTTT
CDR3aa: CASTLLRGSNQPQHF

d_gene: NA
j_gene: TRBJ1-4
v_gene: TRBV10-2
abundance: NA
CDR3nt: TGCGCCAGCAGTGAGCCGAGGGGCGCGGCTAATGAAAAACTGTTTTTT
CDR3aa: CASSEPRGAANEKLFF

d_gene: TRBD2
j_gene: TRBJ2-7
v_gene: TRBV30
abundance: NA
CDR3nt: TGTGCCTGGAGACTAGCGGGAGGTTACGAGCAGTACTTC
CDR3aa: CAWRLAGGYEQYF

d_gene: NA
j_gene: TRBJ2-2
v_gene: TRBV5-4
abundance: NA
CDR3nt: TGTGCCAGCAGCTTTCGGGGCAGGAACACCGGGGAGCTGTTTTTT
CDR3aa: CASSFRGRNTGELFF

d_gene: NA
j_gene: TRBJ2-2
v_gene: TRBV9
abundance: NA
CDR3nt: TGTGCCAGCAGCGTATTTTTAGCGGAGAACACCGGGGAGCTGTTTTTT
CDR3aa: CASSVFLAENTGELFF

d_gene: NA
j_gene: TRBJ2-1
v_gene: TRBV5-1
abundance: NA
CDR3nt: TGCGCCAGCAGCTTAAGCGCGGCCCCCTACAATGAGCAGTTCTTC
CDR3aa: CASSLSAAPYNEQFF

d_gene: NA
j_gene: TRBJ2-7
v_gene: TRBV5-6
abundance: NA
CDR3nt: TGTGCCAGCAGCTTGACCGGGGCGAGCTCCTACGAGCAGTACTTC
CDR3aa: CASSLTGASSYEQYF

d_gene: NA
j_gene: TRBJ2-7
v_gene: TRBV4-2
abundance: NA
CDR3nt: TGTGCCAGCAGCCAAGGAAGCAGCGGAGCCTACGAGCAGTACTTC
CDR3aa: CASSQGSSGAYEQYF

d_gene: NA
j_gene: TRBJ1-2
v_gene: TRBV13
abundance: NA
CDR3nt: TGTGCCAGCCAGCGGGGGCACAGTGGCTACACCTTC
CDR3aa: CASQRGHSGYTF

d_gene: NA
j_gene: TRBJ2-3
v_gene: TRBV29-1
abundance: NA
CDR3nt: TGCAGCGTTTCGAAGGAGGCTCGGCCAGGGGATACGCAGTATTTT
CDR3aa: CSVSKEARPGDTQYF

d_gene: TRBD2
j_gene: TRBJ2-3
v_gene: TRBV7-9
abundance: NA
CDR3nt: TGTGCCAGCAGCTTAGGGCTAGCGGGAGAGTTACAGTATTTT
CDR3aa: CASSLGLAGELQYF

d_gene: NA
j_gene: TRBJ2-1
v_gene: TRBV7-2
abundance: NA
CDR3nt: TGTGCCAGCAGCTCAGGACCCCCGCTCAATGAGCAGTTCTTC
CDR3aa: CASSSGPPLNEQFF

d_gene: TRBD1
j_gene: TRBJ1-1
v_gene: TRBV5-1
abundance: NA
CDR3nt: TGCGCCAGCAGCCAACGGCCGGGACAGGGCGAAGCTTTCTTT
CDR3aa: CASSQRPGQGEAFF

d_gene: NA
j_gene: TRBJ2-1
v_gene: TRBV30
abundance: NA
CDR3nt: TGTGCCTGGGGGGGCTACAATGAGCAGTTCTTC
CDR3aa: CAWGGYNEQFF

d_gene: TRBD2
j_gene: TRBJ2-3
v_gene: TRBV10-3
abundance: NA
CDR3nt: TGTGCCATCAGTGGGGGACTAGCGGGACGTGGAGATACGCAGTATTTT
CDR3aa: CAISGGLAGRGDTQYF

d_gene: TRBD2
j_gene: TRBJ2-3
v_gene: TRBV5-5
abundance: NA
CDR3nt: TGTGCCAGCAGCCCTACTAGCGCCAGCACAGATACGCAGTATTTT
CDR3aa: CASSPTSASTDTQYF

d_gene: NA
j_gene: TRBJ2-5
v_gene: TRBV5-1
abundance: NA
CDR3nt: TGCGCCAGCAGCCGCCTCCCGGGACTGCCTAGGGGAGAGACCCAGTACTTC
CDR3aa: CASSRLPGLPRGETQYF

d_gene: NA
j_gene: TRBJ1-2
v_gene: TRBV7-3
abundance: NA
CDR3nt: TGTGCCAGCAGCCTCCTGGGGGGGCATGGCTACACCTTC
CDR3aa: CASSLLGGHGYTF

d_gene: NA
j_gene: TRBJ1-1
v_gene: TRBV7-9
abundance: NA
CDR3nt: TGTGCCAGCAGCCCACCAGGGGTTACAGGGACTGAAGCTTTCTTT
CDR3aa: CASSPPGVTGTEAFF

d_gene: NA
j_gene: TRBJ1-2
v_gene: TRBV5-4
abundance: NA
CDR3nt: TGTGCCAGCAGCCCAGCCGACAGGCACAACTATGGCTACACCTTC
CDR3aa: CASSPADRHNYGYTF

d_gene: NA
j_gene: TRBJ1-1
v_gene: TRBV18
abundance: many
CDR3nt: TGTGCCAGCTCACCACCGTCTAACAGCCAGAGGGCTTTCTTT
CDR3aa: CASSPPSNSQRAFF

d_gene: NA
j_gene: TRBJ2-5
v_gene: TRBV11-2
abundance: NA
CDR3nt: TGTGCCAGCAGCTTAGGGGACCAGACCCAGTACTTC
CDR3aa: CASSLGDQTQYF

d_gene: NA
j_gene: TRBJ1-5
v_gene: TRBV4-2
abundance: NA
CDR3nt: TGTGCCACCGCCTCCTGGGGGTACAATCAGCCCCAGCATTTT
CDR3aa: CATASWGYNQPQHF

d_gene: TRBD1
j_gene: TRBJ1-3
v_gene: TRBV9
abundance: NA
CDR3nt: TGTGCCAGCAGCGTAGCTCCGACAGGGGGCACTGGAAACACCATATATTTT
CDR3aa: CASSVAPTGGTGNTIYF

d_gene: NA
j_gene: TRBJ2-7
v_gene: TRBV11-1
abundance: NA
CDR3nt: TGTGCCAGCAGCCCGGACCGCTCCTACGAGCAGTACTTC
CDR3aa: CASSPDRSYEQYF

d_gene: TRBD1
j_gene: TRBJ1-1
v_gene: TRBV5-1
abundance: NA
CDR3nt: TGCGCCAGCAGCCTGTATGGACAGGGTCTGAACACTGAAGCTTTCTTT
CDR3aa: CASSLYGQGLNTEAFF

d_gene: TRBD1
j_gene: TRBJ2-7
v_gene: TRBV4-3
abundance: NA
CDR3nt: TGCGCCAGCAGCCAAGATCATCTGACAGGGGAATACGAGCAGTACTTC
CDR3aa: CASSQDHLTGEYEQYF

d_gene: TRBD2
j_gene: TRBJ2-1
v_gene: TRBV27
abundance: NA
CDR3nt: TGTGCCAGCAGGAGATCAGCGGGAGAGTTTTTGTATGAGCAGTTCTTC
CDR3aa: CASRRSAGEFLYEQFF

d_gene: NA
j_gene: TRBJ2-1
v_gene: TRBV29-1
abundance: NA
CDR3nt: TGCAGCGTTGAAGGCTGGAGCTCCTACAATGAGCAGTTCTTC
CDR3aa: CSVEGWSSYNEQFF

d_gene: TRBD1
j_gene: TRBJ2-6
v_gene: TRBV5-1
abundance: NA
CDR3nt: TGCGCCAGCAGCCCACTGGGCCCGGACAGGGGGCGGAGGACCTCCTCTGGGGCCAACGTCCTGACTTTC
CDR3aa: CASSPLGPDRGRRTSSGANVLTF

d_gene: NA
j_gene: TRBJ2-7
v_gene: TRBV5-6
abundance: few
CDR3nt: TGTGCCAGCAGCTTGGTTGCGGGCCAGCAGTACTTC
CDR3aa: CASSLVAGQQYF

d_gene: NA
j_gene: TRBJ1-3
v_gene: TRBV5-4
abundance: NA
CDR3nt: TGTGCCAGCAGCACCCAGGGGCGGGGAAACACCATATATTTT
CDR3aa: CASSTQGRGNTIYF

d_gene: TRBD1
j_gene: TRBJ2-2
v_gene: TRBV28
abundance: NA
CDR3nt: TGTGCCAGCAGCCTGACAGGGGTTAACACCGGGGAGCTGTTTTTT
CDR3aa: CASSLTGVNTGELFF

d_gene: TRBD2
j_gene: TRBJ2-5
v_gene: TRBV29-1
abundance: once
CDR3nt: TGCAGCGTTGAATCCGGGACAGAAGCGGGAGGTTTATTAGAGACCCAGTACTTC
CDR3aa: CSVESGTEAGGLLETQYF

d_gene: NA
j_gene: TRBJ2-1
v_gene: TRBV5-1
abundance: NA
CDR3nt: TGCGCCAGCAGAGTACAGGGAGACTACAATGAGCAGTTCTTC
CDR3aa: CASRVQGDYNEQFF

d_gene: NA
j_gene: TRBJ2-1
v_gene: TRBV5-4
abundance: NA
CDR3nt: TGTGCCAGCAGTGGCGGGGCCTCCTACAATGAGCAGTTCTTC
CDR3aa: CASSGGASYNEQFF

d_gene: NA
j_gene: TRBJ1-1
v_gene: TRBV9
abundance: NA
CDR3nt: TGTGCCAGCAGCCCAATACAGGGATCAGGCACTGAAGCTTTCTTT
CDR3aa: CASSPIQGSGTEAFF

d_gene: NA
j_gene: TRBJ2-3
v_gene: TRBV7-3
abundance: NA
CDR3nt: TGTGCCAGCAGCCCCGGGCTAGTCAGCACAGATACGCAGTATTTT
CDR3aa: CASSPGLVSTDTQYF

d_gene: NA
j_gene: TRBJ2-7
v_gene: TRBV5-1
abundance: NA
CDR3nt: TGCGCCAGCAGCTTAACGCAGTACGAGCAGTACTTC
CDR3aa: CASSLTQYEQYF

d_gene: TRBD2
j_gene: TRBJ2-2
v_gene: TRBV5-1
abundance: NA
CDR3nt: TGCGCCAGCAGCTTTTTCAGCGGGGGTACCGGGGAGCTGTTTTTT
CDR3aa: CASSFFSGGTGELFF

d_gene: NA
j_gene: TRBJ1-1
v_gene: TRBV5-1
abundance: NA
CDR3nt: TGCGCCAGCAGCTCTCACTATAGGGACGGACTATCCGAGATTGAAGCTTTCTTT
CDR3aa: CASSSHYRDGLSEIEAFF

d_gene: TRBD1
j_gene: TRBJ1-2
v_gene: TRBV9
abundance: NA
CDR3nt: TGTGCCAGCAGCGCTGGGACAGACGGGCGGGGTGGCTACACCTTC
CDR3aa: CASSAGTDGRGGYTF

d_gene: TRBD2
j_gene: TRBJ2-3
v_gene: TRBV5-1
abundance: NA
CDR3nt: TGCGCCAGCAGCTTGTATTGGCTAGCGGGAGTGGTTGAAGCAGATACGCAGTATTTT
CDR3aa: CASSLYWLAGVVEADTQYF

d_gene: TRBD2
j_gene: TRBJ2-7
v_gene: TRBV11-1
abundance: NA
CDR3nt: TGTGCCAGCAGCGCACCCGGGACTAGCGAATACGAGCAGTACTTC
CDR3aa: CASSAPGTSEYEQYF

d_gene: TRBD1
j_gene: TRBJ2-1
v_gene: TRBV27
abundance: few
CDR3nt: TGTGCCAGCAGCCCCCCGGACAGGAGGAATGAGCAGTTCTTC
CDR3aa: CASSPPDRRNEQFF

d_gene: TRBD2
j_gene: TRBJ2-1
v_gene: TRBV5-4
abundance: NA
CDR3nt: TGTGCCAGCAGCCTTTCTAGCGGAGGAAGCTACAATGAGCAGTTCTTC
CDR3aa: CASSLSSGGSYNEQFF

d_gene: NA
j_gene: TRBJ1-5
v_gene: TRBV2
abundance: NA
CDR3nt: TGTGCCAGCAGTCCTAGTGGCTCATATCAGCCCCAGCATTTT
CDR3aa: CASSPSGSYQPQHF

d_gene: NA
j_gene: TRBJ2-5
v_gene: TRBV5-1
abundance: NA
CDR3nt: TGCGCCAGCAGCTTGAGTGGGGGAGGAGAGACCCAGTACTTC
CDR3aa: CASSLSGGGETQYF

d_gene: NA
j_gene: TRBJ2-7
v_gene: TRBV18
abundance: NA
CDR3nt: TGTGCCAGCTCCCAGGGGACTACTAGGTCCTACGAGCAGTACTTC
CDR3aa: CASSQGTTRSYEQYF

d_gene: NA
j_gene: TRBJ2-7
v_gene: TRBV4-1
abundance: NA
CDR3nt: TGCGCCAGCAGCCGGATGCTCCAGGGCGACTACGAGCAGTACTTC
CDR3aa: CASSRMLQGDYEQYF